Listed below are T cell receptor beta chains from one sample, sequenced in a study of shared clonotypes between healthy human individuals. Method: immunoSEQ multiplex PCR; TCRdb's copy keeps in-frame clones and lacks some. The sample comprises some 500,000 clones, approximately 71% of which are singletons, and more than 10% rests with the top ten. Input material: PBMCs. The receptors come from a woman in her forties in good health. Some clones in this sample may be carry-over from other donors' samples. Each CDR3 is given with its conserved first and last residue. A D gene is named only where the DNA matches it firmly. Part of the rows lack a size; the others show once, few, many or a class for expanded clones.

d_call,clone_size,j_call,v_call,cdr3_aa,cdr3_nt
NA,NA,TRBJ2-6,TRBV18,CASSPLRGANSGANVLTF,TGTGCCAGCTCACCACTACGAGGGGCTAACTCTGGGGCCAACGTCCTGACTTTC
NA,many,TRBJ1-5,TRBV6-1,CASSEWGRDQPQHF,TGTGCCAGCAGTGAATGGGGGCGCGATCAGCCCCAGCATTTT
NA,NA,TRBJ2-7,TRBV6-1,CASSEPGVYEQYF,TGTGCCAGCAGTGAACCAGGAGTCTACGAGCAGTACTTC
NA,NA,TRBJ2-4,TRBV7-5,CARSGGQGVAKNIQYF,TGTGCCAGAAGCGGGGGGCAGGGGGTTGCCAAAAACATTCAGTACTTC
NA,NA,TRBJ2-5,TRBV27,CASSLRTSRETQYF,TGTGCCAGCAGTTTGCGGACATCGAGAGAGACCCAGTACTTC
NA,NA,TRBJ2-1,TRBV27,CASSFRQGGNEQFF,TGTGCCAGCAGTTTCCGACAGGGAGGCAATGAGCAGTTCTTC
NA,NA,TRBJ2-7,TRBV11-2,CASSQWDEQYF,TGTGCCAGCAGCCAGTGGGACGAGCAGTACTTC
NA,NA,TRBJ2-2,TRBV12-5,CASSGNTGELFF,TGTGCTAGTAGCGGAAACACCGGGGAGCTGTTTTTT
NA,NA,TRBJ2-7,TRBV5-5,CASKRDMWDEQYF,TGTGCCAGCAAGCGGGACATGTGGGACGAGCAGTACTTC
TRBD1,NA,TRBJ2-5,TRBV30,CAWGWGQSVQYF,TGTGCCTGGGGGTGGGGACAGAGTGTCCAGTACTTC
NA,NA,TRBJ1-2,TRBV6-1,CASSFQGTSNYGYTF,TGTGCCAGCAGTTTTCAGGGAACTTCCAACTATGGCTACACCTTC
TRBD2,NA,TRBJ2-4,TRBV18,CASSRGTRVIQYF,TGTGCCAGCTCACGCGGGACTAGAGTCATTCAGTACTTC
TRBD2,NA,TRBJ2-5,TRBV15,CATSPWIFTSGIQETQYF,TGTGCCACCAGCCCTTGGATATTTACTAGCGGAATCCAAGAGACCCAGTACTTC
NA,NA,TRBJ1-1,TRBV7-9,CASSRSTDEAFF,TGTGCCAGCAGCCGATCGACAGATGAAGCTTTCTTT
TRBD1,NA,TRBJ2-7,TRBV5-1,CASSLATGGYEQYF,TGCGCCAGCAGCTTGGCGACAGGGGGCTACGAGCAGTACTTC
NA,NA,TRBJ2-4,TRBV28,CASSLQGRGNIQYF,TGTGCCAGCAGTCTACAGGGCCGGGGAAACATTCAGTACTTC
TRBD2,NA,TRBJ2-7,TRBV7-2,CASSLDFGTSTYEQYF,TGTGCCAGCAGCTTAGATTTCGGGACTAGCACCTACGAGCAGTACTTC
NA,once,TRBJ1-4,TRBV7-8,CASSLVGQAEKLFF,TGTGCCAGCAGCTTAGTCGGGCAGGCTGAAAAACTGTTTTTT
NA,NA,TRBJ2-3,TRBV7-9,CASSQGGTRDTQYF,TGTGCCAGCAGCCAGGGAGGGACAAGAGATACGCAGTATTTT
NA,few,TRBJ1-3,TRBV2,CASNRKASGNTIYF,TGTGCCAGCAATCGAAAAGCCTCTGGAAACACCATATATTTT
NA,NA,TRBJ2-3,TRBV7-2,CASSFSLTDTQYF,TGTGCCAGCAGCTTTTCCCTCACAGATACGCAGTATTTT
NA,few,TRBJ1-2,TRBV30,CAWVSGSGGYTF,TGTGCCTGGGTCAGCGGGTCTGGTGGCTACACCTTC
NA,NA,TRBJ2-7,TRBV28,CASTLRRGHEQYF,TGTGCCAGCACCTTGCGCAGGGGCCACGAGCAGTACTTC
TRBD2,once,TRBJ2-1,TRBV4-2,CASSQPTGTSGYNEQFF,TGTGCCAGCAGCCAGCCTACCGGGACTAGCGGCTACAATGAGCAGTTCTTC
TRBD1,NA,TRBJ2-7,TRBV5-1,CASSYWTGGTYEQYF,TGCGCCAGCAGCTATTGGACAGGGGGAACCTACGAGCAGTACTTC
TRBD1,NA,TRBJ1-3,TRBV27,CASLKDRGYSGNTIYF,TGTGCCAGTCTGAAGGACAGGGGGTACTCTGGAAACACCATATATTTT
TRBD2,NA,TRBJ2-3,TRBV4-1,CASSQGTLAVTDTQYF,TGCGCCAGCAGCCAAGGGACACTAGCGGTAACAGATACGCAGTATTTT
NA,NA,TRBJ2-6,TRBV2,CASRGFGNSGANVLTF,TGTGCCAGCAGGGGGTTCGGGAACTCTGGGGCCAACGTCCTGACTTTC
TRBD1,NA,TRBJ1-4,TRBV7-6,CASSLARGRSEKLFF,TGTGCCAGCAGCTTAGCCAGGGGGCGCAGTGAAAAACTGTTTTTT
NA,NA,TRBJ2-2,TRBV5-1,CASYLDITNTGELFF,TGCGCCAGCTACCTGGACATAACGAACACCGGGGAGCTGTTTTTC
NA,NA,TRBJ2-7,TRBV27,CASSFTRGGYEQYF,TGTGCCAGCAGTTTCACCAGGGGGGGCTACGAGCAGTACTTC
TRBD2,NA,TRBJ2-2,TRBV27,CASRGWLAGNTGELFF,TGTGCCAGCAGGGGTTGGCTAGCGGGGAACACCGGGGAGCTGTTTTTT
NA,NA,TRBJ2-7,TRBV25-1,CASSESGSSYEQYF,TGCGCCAGCAGTGAATCTGGCTCCTCCTACGAGCAGTACTTC
NA,NA,TRBJ2-1,TRBV11-2,CASSLEAGPIMEQFF,TGTGCCAGCAGCTTAGAGGCGGGACCAATCATGGAGCAGTTCTTC
TRBD2,NA,TRBJ2-1,TRBV5-4,CASSLMGEGHNEQFF,TGTGCCAGCAGCTTGATGGGGGAGGGCCACAATGAGCAGTTCTTC
TRBD1,NA,TRBJ1-2,TRBV27,CASSPGQLANYGYTF,TGTGCCAGCAGTCCGGGACAGTTAGCTAACTATGGCTACACCTTC
TRBD1,NA,TRBJ2-5,TRBV10-2,CASSKDRGRGETQYF,TGCGCCAGCAGTAAGGACAGGGGGCGCGGGGAGACCCAGTACTTC
TRBD2,NA,TRBJ2-3,TRBV7-9,CASSFGRLAADTQYF,TGTGCCAGCAGCTTCGGGAGACTAGCGGCAGATACGCAGTATTTT
NA,NA,TRBJ2-7,TRBV2,CVGGETLYEQYF,TGTGTAGGCGGAGAGACCCTCTACGAGCAGTACTTC
TRBD2,NA,TRBJ2-7,TRBV5-4,CASSLGLAGASYEQYF,TGTGCCAGCAGCTTGGGTCTAGCGGGAGCCTCCTACGAGCAGTACTTC
TRBD1,NA,TRBJ2-5,TRBV5-1,CASSLGQGQETQYF,TGCGCCAGCAGCTTGGGACAGGGACAAGAGACCCAGTACTTC
NA,NA,TRBJ2-2,TRBV6-1,CASTSSLGSGELFF,TGTGCCAGCACCTCGTCGCTTGGGAGCGGGGAGCTGTTTTTT
TRBD1,NA,TRBJ1-2,TRBV28,CASSLAGGRYYGYTF,TGTGCCAGCAGTTTGGCAGGGGGCCGCTACTATGGCTACACCTTC
TRBD1,NA,TRBJ1-1,TRBV28,CASSFYNPGQGAFF,TGTGCCAGCAGTTTTTATAACCCGGGACAGGGAGCTTTCTTT
NA,medium-sized,TRBJ2-1,TRBV7-2,CASSFYNEQFF,TGTGCCAGCAGCTTCTACAATGAGCAGTTCTTC
TRBD1,few,TRBJ1-5,TRBV28,CASSLRQGSQPQHF,TGTGCCAGCAGTTTACGACAGGGGAGTCAGCCCCAGCATTTT
NA,NA,TRBJ1-4,TRBV7-9,CASSLPIGDSEKLFF,TGTGCCAGCAGCTTACCGATAGGGGATTCGGAAAAACTGTTTTTT
NA,NA,TRBJ2-1,TRBV30,CAWSAGGVYNEQFF,TGTGCCTGGAGTGCAGGGGGGGTCTACAATGAGCAGTTCTTC
NA,many,TRBJ2-2,TRBV4-2,CASQPTGRGDYTGELFF,TGTGCCAGCCAACCAACCGGGAGAGGGGATTACACCGGGGAGCTGTTTTTT
TRBD2,few,TRBJ2-1,TRBV30,CAWSGGSGRPNEQFF,TGTGCCTGGAGTGGGGGTAGCGGGAGACCGAATGAGCAGTTCTTC
TRBD1,NA,TRBJ1-1,TRBV9,CASNRQGAHTEAFF,TGTGCCAGCAACCGACAGGGGGCGCACACTGAAGCTTTCTTT
TRBD1,NA,TRBJ2-5,TRBV9,CASSVGTGGRETQYF,TGTGCCAGCAGCGTAGGAACAGGGGGGCGAGAGACCCAGTACTTC
NA,NA,TRBJ2-5,TRBV6-6,CASSYRAGETQYF,TGTGCCAGCAGTTACAGGGCGGGAGAGACCCAGTACTTC